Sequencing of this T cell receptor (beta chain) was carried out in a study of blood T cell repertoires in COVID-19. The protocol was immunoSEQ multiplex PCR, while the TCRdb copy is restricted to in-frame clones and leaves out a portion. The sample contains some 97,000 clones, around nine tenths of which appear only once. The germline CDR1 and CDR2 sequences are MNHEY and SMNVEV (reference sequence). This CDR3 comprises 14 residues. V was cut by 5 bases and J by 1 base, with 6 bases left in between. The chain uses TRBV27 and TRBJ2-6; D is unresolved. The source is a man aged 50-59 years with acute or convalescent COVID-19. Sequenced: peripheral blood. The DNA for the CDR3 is TGTGCCAGCAGTCTCTCGTCTGGGGCCAACGTCCTGACTTTC. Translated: CASSLSSGANVLTF.